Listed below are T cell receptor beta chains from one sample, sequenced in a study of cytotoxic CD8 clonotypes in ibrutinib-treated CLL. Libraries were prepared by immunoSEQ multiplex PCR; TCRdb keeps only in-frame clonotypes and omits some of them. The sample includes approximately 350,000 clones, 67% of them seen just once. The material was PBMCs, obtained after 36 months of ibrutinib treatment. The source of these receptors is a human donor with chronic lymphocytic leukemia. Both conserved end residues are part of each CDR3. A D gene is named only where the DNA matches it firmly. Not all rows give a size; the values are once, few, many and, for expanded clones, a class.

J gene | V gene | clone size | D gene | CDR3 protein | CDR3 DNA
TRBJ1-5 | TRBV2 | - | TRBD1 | CASTDRVNQPQHF | TGTGCCAGCACGGACAGGGTCAATCAGCCCCAGCATTTT
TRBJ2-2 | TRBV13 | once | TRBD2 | CASSIRLAANTGELFF | TGTGCCAGCAGCATCCGACTAGCGGCCAACACCGGGGAGCTGTTTTTT
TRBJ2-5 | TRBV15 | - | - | CATSRVRGAETQYF | TGTGCCACCAGCAGAGTACGAGGGGCCGAGACCCAGTACTTC
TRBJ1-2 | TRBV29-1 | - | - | CSVYLQDSELNYGYTF | TGCAGCGTGTACCTCCAGGACAGCGAATTAAACTATGGCTACACCTTC
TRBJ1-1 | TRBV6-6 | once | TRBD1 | CASKPPPTGVNTEAFF | TGTGCCAGCAAGCCCCCGCCGACAGGGGTGAACACTGAAGCTTTCTTT
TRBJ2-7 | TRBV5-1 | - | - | CASSLVGNEQYF | TGCGCCAGCAGCTTGGTAGGCAACGAGCAGTACTTC
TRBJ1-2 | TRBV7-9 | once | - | CASSSPDQGYGYTF | TGTGCCAGCAGCTCCCCCGATCAAGGGTATGGCTACACCTTC
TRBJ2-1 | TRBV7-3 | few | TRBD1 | CASSLTQGGDEQFF | TGTGCCAGCAGCTTAACACAGGGGGGCGATGAGCAGTTCTTC
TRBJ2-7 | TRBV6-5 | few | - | CASSYSFPGSYEQYF | TGTGCCAGCAGTTACTCGTTTCCCGGCTCCTACGAGCAGTACTTC
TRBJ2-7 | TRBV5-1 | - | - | CASSLRSRGGAYQQYF | TGCGCCAGCAGCTTGAGGAGCCGGGGCGGGGCCTACCAGCAGTACTTC
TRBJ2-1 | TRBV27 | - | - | CASRFLLVGEQFF | TGTGCCAGCAGATTCCTTTTGGTGGGTGAGCAGTTCTTC
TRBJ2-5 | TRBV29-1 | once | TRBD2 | CSSSLAGKGETQYF | TGCAGCAGTTCCCTAGCGGGGAAGGGGGAGACCCAGTACTTC
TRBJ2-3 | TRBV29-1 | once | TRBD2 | CSVARTSGGAKDTQYF | TGCAGCGTTGCAAGGACTAGCGGGGGGGCAAAAGATACGCAGTATTTT
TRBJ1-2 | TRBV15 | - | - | CATSRGDRTNYGYTF | TGTGCCACCAGCAGAGGCGACCGAACTAACTATGGCTACACCTTC